The 9 T cell receptor beta chains below were found in one sample sequenced in a study of shared clonotypes between healthy human individuals. Measured with immunoSEQ multiplex PCR; TCRdb has only the in-frame clones, and not every one. The sample shows 450,000 to 500,000 clones, around 78% of them seen only once. Sequencing used PBMCs. These receptor sequences come from a woman in her forties in good health. Some clones in this sample may be carry-over from other donors' samples.

This chain joins TRBV10-3 and TRBJ2-7; 9 bases match TRBD1. The ends lost 6 bases at V and 5 bases at J; junction bases unmatched: 5. The CDR3 spans 13 residues. Germline CDR1 reads ENHRY; CDR2 reads SYGVKD. CDR3 in amino acids: CAISGDRAHEQYF. CDR3 bases: TGTGCCATCAGCGGGGACAGGGCCCACGAGCAGTACTTC.

V gene TRBV4-1 combines with J gene TRBJ1-3; a possible D gene is TRBD1 (5 bases). This CDR3 region has 15 residues. Germline V gene lookup returns CDR1 MGHRA and CDR2 YSYEKL. V was shortened by 1 base and J by 6 bases, with 13 bases between the two germline ends. The CDR3 protein is CASSQVAGWENTIYF. As DNA, the CDR3 is TGCGCCAGCAGCCAAGTGGCAGGGTGGGAAAACACCATATATTTT.

The V and J genes are TRBV5-4 and TRBJ1-2; TRBD1 might be the D (5 bases). V lost 0 bases and J 6 bases, leaving 15 bases between the germline ends. Germline V gene sequence: CDR1 SGHNT, CDR2 YYREEE (reference sequence). The CDR3 covers 15 residues. Here the CDR3 reads CASSLDGRQGDGYTF. In DNA form, the CDR3 reads TGTGCCAGCAGCTTGGATGGGCGGCAGGGAGATGGCTACACCTTC.

The count of this clone is one. This sequence joins TRBV5-6 and TRBJ2-5, with unresolved D. The germline V and J ends were trimmed by 0 bases and 9 bases, with 9 bases remaining between them. The CDR3 has 12 amino acids. Germline CDR1 SGHDT, CDR2 YYEEEE. CDR3 protein: CASSLATRPQYF. In DNA form, the CDR3 reads TGTGCCAGCAGCTTGGCCACGCGGCCCCAGTACTTC.

The chain couples TRBV27 to TRBJ2-1, with 7 bases identical to TRBD1. Per germline, CDR1 MNHEY and CDR2 SMNVEV (reference sequence). The ends lost 8 bases at V and 6 bases at J; junction bases unmatched: 13. The CDR3 consists of 15 residues. The CDR3 nucleotides read TGTGCCAGCCTTCCGCCCGGACAGGTTATCAATGAGCAGTTCTTC. As protein: CASLPPGQVINEQFF.

This clone was detected once. The V call is TRBV4-1, the J call TRBJ2-1; 9 bases fit TRBD1. Trimming removed 1 base from V and 6 bases from J; junction bases left unmatched: 7. This CDR3 is 16 amino acids long. Per the germline V gene, CDR1 is MGHRA and CDR2 is YSYEKL. CDR3 residues: CASSQAPGQGRNEQFF. DNA of the CDR3: TGCGCCAGCAGCCAAGCCCCGGGACAGGGACGCAATGAGCAGTTCTTC.

The chain joins TRBV28 to TRBJ2-7; D may correspond to TRBD1 or TRBD2 (5 bases each). This CDR3 spans 14 amino acids. The V gene lost 5 bases and the J gene lost 9 bases, with 20 bases spanning the gap. Germline V lookup: CDR1 MDHEN, CDR2 SYDVKM. The CDR3 bases are TGTGCCAGCAGTCCACCCGGGACGGCCTTCCGGCAGTACTTC. Protein: CASSPPGTAFRQYF.

This clone has more than one count but fewer than ten. The V and J genes are TRBV5-1 and TRBJ2-2; 7 bases line up with TRBD2. Germline loops: CDR1 SGHRS, CDR2 YFSETQ. CDR3 length: 15 amino acids. The V gene end was trimmed by 6 bases and the J gene end by 1 base; junction bases not matched to a gene: 6. In nucleotides, the CDR3 is TGCGCCAGCACCCTAAGGGAGGGGAACACCGGGGAGCTGTTTTTT. This encodes CASTLREGNTGELFF.

This rearrangement joins TRBV9 to TRBJ1-2; a weak D match, TRBD1 (6 bases). The V and J ends lost 0 bases and 4 bases respectively, with 13 bases between them. The germline V gene encodes CDR1 SGDLS and CDR2 YYNGEE. This CDR3 comprises 15 residues. CDR3 sequence reads: CASSVGVGGGYGYTF. The CDR3 bases are TGTGCCAGCAGCGTAGGTGTAGGGGGGGGCTATGGCTACACCTTC.